This T cell receptor beta chain was identified in a study of T cell repertoires in cytomegalovirus infection. At the level of the study: CMV epitopes used comprised recently identified HLA-C-restricted ones and well-studied HLA-B-restricted ones. From public TCR beta signatures came an indication of both CMV infection and matching HLA type. General study points: Ex vivo responses were dominated by HLA-C-restricted CMV-specific TCR beta clonotypes.

MiXCR, applied by TCRdb to the reads, yields one record per CDR3 protein. The top ten hold around 20% of the sample, which has a few hundred thousand distinct CDR3 sequences, roughly a fifth seen once. This clonotype occurred many times. Its antigen is currently unknown. The V end was cut by 1 base, the J end by 4 bases, with 11 bases between. The CDR3 totals 15 residues. Germline CDR1 SGHVS, CDR2 FNYEAQ. This sequence originates from a human donor in good health (CMV status not recorded). Some clones in this sample may be carry-over from other donors' samples. The rearrangement links TRBV7-6 to TRBJ1-5; a possible D gene is TRBD1 (5 bases). The sample here was cultured PBMCs, taken from culture after CMV antigen stimulation. DNA for the CDR3: TGTGCCAGCAGCTTAGAAGGGGACTCTAATCAGCCCCAGCATTTT. Protein sequence: CASSLEGDSNQPQHF. The full variable domain, with the rest looked up from reference TRBV7-6 and TRBJ1-5, is GAGVSQSPRYKVTKRGQDVALRCDPISGHVSLYWYRQALGQGPEFLTYFNYEAQQDKSGLPNDRFSAERPEGSISTLTIQRTEQRDSAMYRCASSLEGDSNQPQHFGDGTRLSIL.